This T cell receptor beta chain emerged from a study of blood T cell repertoires in COVID-19. Using immunoSEQ multiplex PCR, the repertoire was profiled, and TCRdb retains in-frame clones only, with some absent. The table lists more than 450,000 clones, around 87% of them singletons. This CDR3 has 13 residues. Germline loops: CDR1 SNHLY, CDR2 FYNNEI. V was cut by 10 bases and J by 0 bases, with 13 bases left in between. Enrolled through a virtual design, the participants were between roughly 18 and 100 years of age and came from 24 US areas. Participants were placed into cohorts based on the clinical history they reported.

This sequence originates from a woman aged 18-29 years who had recovered from COVID-19. The sample taken for sequencing was PBMCs or T cells enriched from blood (not recorded which). This sequence joins TRBV2 and TRBJ2-7; D remains ambiguous. The CDR3 DNA follows: TGTGCCACCCTCCGGTTGTCCTCCTACGAGCAGTACTTC. It encodes CATLRLSSYEQYF.